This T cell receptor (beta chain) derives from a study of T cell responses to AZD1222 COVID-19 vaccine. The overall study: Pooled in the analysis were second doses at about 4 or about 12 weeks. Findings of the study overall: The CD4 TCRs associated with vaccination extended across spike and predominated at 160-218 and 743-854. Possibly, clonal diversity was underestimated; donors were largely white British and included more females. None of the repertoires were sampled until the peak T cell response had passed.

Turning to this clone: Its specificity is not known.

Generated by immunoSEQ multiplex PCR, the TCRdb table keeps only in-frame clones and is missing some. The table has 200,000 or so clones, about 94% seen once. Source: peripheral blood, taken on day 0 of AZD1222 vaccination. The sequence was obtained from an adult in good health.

CDR3 sequence (DNA): TGCAGCGTTGGGGGCTGGAGCGGCGATGAGCAGTTCTTC. Translated, it gives CSVGGWSGDEQFF. The chain is built from TRBV29-1 and TRBJ2-1; D may match TRBD1 or TRBD2 (5 bases each). This CDR3 spans 13 amino acids. Trimming shortened V by 4 bases and J by 8 bases, and 15 bases separated the two germline ends. Per the germline V gene, CDR1 is SQVTM and CDR2 is ANQGSEA.